This entry describes one T cell receptor beta chain. What it binds is not known. The data were obtained in a study of blood T cells in healthy people across ages. Study conclusions and caveats: In the absence of known donor CMV status, changes in expanded clonotypes were possibly confounded. Without sorted subsets, naive and antigen-experienced compartments could not be conclusively compared. Diversity figures derived from one million T cells were judged to underestimate the true value.

Germline values: CDR1 SEHNR, CDR2 FQNEAQ (reference sequence). CDR3 length: 16 amino acids. J lost 2 bases, V lost 3 bases, and 8 bases had no gene match. It was with a sample-barcoded 5' primer and a J-beta primer mix that a second PCR of roughly 6 to 12 cycles was run. TCRdb redid the calling of the 5' RACE reads with MiXCR, one entry per CDR3 protein. The sample lists fewer than 2 million distinct CDR3 sequences; 30% to 40% were seen once. The TCR was taken from a human donor in good health. The J gene is TRBJ2-7, the V gene TRBV7-9, with 9 positions matching TRBD1. The specimen was blood. CDR3: CASSFWPGQGPYEQYF. CDR3 nucleotides: TGTGCCAGCAGCTTTTGGCCGGGACAGGGTCCCTACGAGCAGTACTTC.